A selection of T cell receptor beta chains follows, all from one sample in a study of human T cells and chemical hapten exposure. One entry per CDR3 protein, called by TCRdb with MiXCR from the RACE reads. Of about 53,000 distinct CDR3 sequences listed, more than 7.5% are singletons. Here the sequenced sample was whole blood, taken in connection with sensitization to the hapten diphenylcyclopropenone (DPC). The receptor source for this set is a man aged 35 to 55 with alopecia areata. Some clones in this sample may be carry-over from other donors' samples. Each CDR3 is given without its conserved first and last residue.

V | CDR3
TRBV15 | ATSRVVPNYGYT
TRBV11-2 | ASSSDGPYQEQY
TRBV11-1 | ASSRGGSAYEQY
TRBV7-9 | ASRPTSLTGELF
TRBV20-1 | SASSSDRKLYEQY
TRBV5-4 | ASSLGSASTDTQY
TRBV7-9 | ASSRALNDEQY
TRBV7-3 | ASSSTSGRGTGELF
TRBV11-2 | ASSLRSGATDTQY
TRBV20-1 | SAKPGTGRGEQF
TRBV10-2 | ASSGGFEAF
TRBV2 | ATQPQGMGTDTQY
TRBV7-9 | ASSRGQGYEQY
TRBV7-9 | ASSSGLALNEQF
TRBV11-2 | ASSLGELF
TRBV20-1 | SARDFGHEAF
TRBV7-3 | ASSLSSPGLGNEQY
TRBV7-3 | ASSPIYQTGELF
TRBV3-1 | ASSQVTAEAF
TRBV3-1 | ASSLSGRSEQY
TRBV7-9 | ASSPSGRAVHEQY
TRBV5-8 | ASRRDTNQPQH
TRBV7-2 | ASGVITDTQY
TRBV7-9 | ASSLKGTAETQY
TRBV12-3/TRBV12-4 | ASTPRRTSVSSDTQY
TRBV28 | ASRAPGQLYEQY
TRBV13 | ASSPRRAAGELF
TRBV30 | AWAIDGTGAYEQY
TRBV24-1 | ATSGGTTNYGYT
TRBV7-2 | ASSPGPVNSPLH
TRBV7-9 | ASSSSTGPQF
TRBV6-1 | ASSDSAGADEQF
TRBV6-6 | ASSYGILQGTNTEAF
TRBV9 | ASSVSAGELYEQY
TRBV10-1 | ASSEGRASLGEQF
TRBV11-2 | ASSLYWVEQY
TRBV7-2 | ASSSGQEQETQY
TRBV28 | ASTPLGDNEKLF
TRBV28 | ASRAPGRRAF
TRBV6-2/TRBV6-3 | ASSWTSGSYEQY
TRBV12-3/TRBV12-4 | ASSFRTGVSNEKLF
TRBV15 | ATSHGTGAGNTIY
TRBV12-3/TRBV12-4 | ASTRGADAGGYT
TRBV9 | ASSVGRGNTGELF
TRBV27 | ASSLSIPSGPYEQY
TRBV12-3/TRBV12-4 | ASSQGVYEQY
TRBV20-1 | SVQGNTEAF
TRBV30 | ACQRLTDTQY